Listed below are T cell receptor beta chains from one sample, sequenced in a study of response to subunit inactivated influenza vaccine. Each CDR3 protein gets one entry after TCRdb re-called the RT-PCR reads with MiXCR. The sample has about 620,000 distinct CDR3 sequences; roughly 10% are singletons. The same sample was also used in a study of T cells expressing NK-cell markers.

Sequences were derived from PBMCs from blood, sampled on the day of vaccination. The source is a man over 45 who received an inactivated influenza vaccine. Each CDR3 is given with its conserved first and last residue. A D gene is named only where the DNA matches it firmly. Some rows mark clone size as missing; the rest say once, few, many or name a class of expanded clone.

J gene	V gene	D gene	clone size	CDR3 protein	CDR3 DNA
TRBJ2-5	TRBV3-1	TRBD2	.	CASSRRGGIETQYF	TGTGCCAGCAGCCGGAGGGGAGGGATAGAGACCCAGTACTTC
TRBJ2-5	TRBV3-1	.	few	CASSQGSGVKETQYF	TGTGCCAGCAGCCAAGGATCGGGGGTGAAGGAGACCCAGTACTTC
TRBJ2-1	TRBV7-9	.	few	CASSQDFNNEQFF	TGTGCCAGCAGCCAGGACTTCAACAATGAGCAGTTCTTC
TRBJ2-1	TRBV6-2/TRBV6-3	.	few	CASRSGPFPVF	TGTGCCAGCAGATCCGGGCCCTTCCCGGTCTTC
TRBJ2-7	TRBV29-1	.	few	CSVEAGTSAGRTYEQYF	TGCAGCGTTGAGGCTGGTACTTCTGCAGGCCGTACCTACGAGCAGTACTTC
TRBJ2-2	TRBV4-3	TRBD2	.	CASSQGGTSGTGELFF	TGCGCCAGCAGCCAAGGAGGGACTAGCGGCACCGGGGAGCTGTTTTTT
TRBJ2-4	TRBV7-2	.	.	CASSPRSGFQNIQYF	TGTGCCAGCAGCCCGCGTTCAGGGTTCCAAAACATTCAGTACTTC
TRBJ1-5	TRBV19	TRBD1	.	CASSARTGGTSNQPQHF	TGTGCCAGTAGTGCTCGGACAGGAGGGACCAGCAATCAGCCCCAGCATTTT
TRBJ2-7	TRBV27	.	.	CASSYRTSSYEQYF	TGTGCCAGCAGTTACAGGACCAGCTCCTACGAGCAGTACTTC
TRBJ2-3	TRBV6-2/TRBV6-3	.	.	CASSTFPLTDTQYF	TGTGCCAGCAGCACCTTCCCCCTCACAGATACGCAGTATTTT
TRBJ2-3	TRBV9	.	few	CASSGGIGRRTDTQYF	TGTGCCAGCAGCGGGGGGATAGGACGGCGCACAGATACGCAGTATTTT
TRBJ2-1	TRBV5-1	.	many	CASSLSLFDEQFF	TGCGCCAGCAGCTTGTCCCTATTCGATGAGCAGTTCTTC
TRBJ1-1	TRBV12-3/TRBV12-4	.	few	CASSLAVTEAFF	TGTGCCAGCAGTTTAGCGGTCACTGAAGCTTTCTTT
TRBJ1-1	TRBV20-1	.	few	CSARARKAFF	TGCAGTGCTAGAGCAAGGAAGGCTTTCTTT
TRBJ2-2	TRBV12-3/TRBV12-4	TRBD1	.	CASTSPWEDRGYTGELFF	TGTGCCAGCACTTCGCCCTGGGAAGACAGGGGGTACACCGGGGAGCTGTTTTTT
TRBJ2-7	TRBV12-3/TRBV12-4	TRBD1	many	CASRRGDRGTYEQYF	TGTGCCAGCAGGAGGGGGGACAGGGGTACCTACGAGCAGTACTTC
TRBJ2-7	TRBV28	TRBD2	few	CASSASGAGAWEQYF	TGTGCCAGCAGTGCAAGTGGAGCGGGAGCCTGGGAGCAGTACTTC
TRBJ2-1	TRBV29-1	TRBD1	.	CSVGQGDSYNEQFF	TGCAGCGTTGGTCAGGGGGACTCCTACAATGAGCAGTTCTTC
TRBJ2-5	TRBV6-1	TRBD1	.	CASRDRSFGKTQYF	TGTGCCAGCAGGGACAGGTCATTCGGAAAGACCCAGTACTTC
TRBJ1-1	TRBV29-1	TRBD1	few	CSVGQRQGVTEAFF	TGCAGCGTTGGCCAAAGACAGGGGGTCACTGAAGCTTTCTTT
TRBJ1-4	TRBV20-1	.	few	CSARGLTGDVSTNEKLFF	TGCAGTGCTAGGGGGTTGACAGGCGATGTTTCAACTAATGAAAAACTGTTTTTT
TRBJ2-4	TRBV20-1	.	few	CSAREGTLAKNIQYF	TGCAGTGCTAGAGAAGGGACATTAGCCAAAAACATTCAGTACTTC
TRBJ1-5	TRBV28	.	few	CASHQGQGRNQPQHF	TGTGCCAGCCACCAGGGGCAGGGGCGGAATCAGCCCCAGCATTTT
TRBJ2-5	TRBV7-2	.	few	CASSLSVSLETQYF	TGTGCCAGCAGCTTGAGCGTGAGCCTAGAGACCCAGTACTTC
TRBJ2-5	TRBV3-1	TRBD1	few	CASSQLGTAETQYF	TGTGCCAGCAGCCAACTCGGGACAGCAGAGACCCAGTACTTC
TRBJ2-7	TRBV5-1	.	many	CASSLGSGAYEQYF	TGTGCCAGCAGTTTAGGGTCAGGGGCCTACGAGCAGTACTTC
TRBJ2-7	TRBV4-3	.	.	CASSQDRVRHYEQYF	TGCGCCAGCAGCCAAGATAGGGTACGCCACTACGAGCAGTACTTC
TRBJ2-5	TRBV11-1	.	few	CASSFGLQGSIKRTQYF	TGTGCCAGCAGCTTTGGGTTGCAAGGGAGCATCAAGAGAACCCAGTACTTC
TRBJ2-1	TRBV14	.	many	CASSQYRSSYNEQFF	TGTGCCAGCAGCCAATACAGGAGCTCCTACAATGAGCAGTTCTTC
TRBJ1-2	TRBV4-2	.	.	CASSPKTGPGDGYTF	TGTGCCAGCAGCCCCAAGACAGGTCCCGGGGATGGCTACACCTTC
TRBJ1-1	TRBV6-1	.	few	CASIPRRTRHLNTEAFF	TGTGCCAGCATCCCACGGCGGACTCGGCACTTGAACACTGAAGCTTTCTTT
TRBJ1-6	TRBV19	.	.	CASKSGGGDSYNSPLHF	TGTGCCAGTAAAAGCGGCGGGGGTGACTCCTATAATTCACCCCTCCACTTT
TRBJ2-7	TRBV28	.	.	CASSFQGMYEQYF	TGTGCCAGCAGTTTTCAGGGGATGTACGAGCAGTACTTC
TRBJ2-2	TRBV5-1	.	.	CASTRDGGTGELFF	TGCGCCAGCACCCGGGACGGTGGCACCGGGGAGCTGTTTTTT